This TCR beta chain was identified during a study of T-cell memory formation after mild COVID-19. Study-wide background: In these data, TCR clusters were largely donor specific.

This CDR3 has 12 amino acids. The ends were cut back, 2 bases at V and 6 bases at J, with 5 bases in the middle. Germline V CDR1 and CDR2: LGHDT, YNNKEL (reference sequence). In TCRdb, the 5' RACE reads were re-called with MiXCR into one record per CDR3 protein. The repertoire holds 350,000 to 450,000 distinct CDR3 sequences, with 20% as singletons. This clonotype was obtained from an adult woman who had mild COVID-19 (a few samples of this study predate the infection). Cell type and time point are not known. The material sequenced was PBMCs or a T cell subset sorted from them (not recorded which). This rearrangement joins TRBV3-1 to TRBJ2-1; no clear D gene. The CDR3 reads CASSQSGNEQFF. DNA of the CDR3: TGTGCCAGCAGCCAATCGGGCAATGAGCAGTTCTTC.